This TCR beta chain appears in the sequencing data of a study of shared clonotypes between healthy human individuals. The repertoire was sequenced with immunoSEQ multiplex PCR; TCRdb's copy has only in-frame clones and lacks some. The table records around 1 million clones, about 80% of them present only once. The CDR3 spans 16 residues. The germline V gene has CDR1 SNHLY and CDR2 FYNNEI. V lost 0 bases and J lost 4, with 15 bases in between. This chain joins TRBV2 and TRBJ1-1; D is possibly TRBD1 (5 bases). The sequenced material came from memory CD4+ T cells sorted from blood. Subset indicated: CD45RA-negative fraction. The sequence came from a man aged 18-30 years in good health. The DNA for the CDR3 is TGTGCCAGCAGTGAAGCTGGAGGGGCTTTCGGCACTGAAGCTTTCTTT. It yields the protein CASSEAGGAFGTEAFF.